These 26 T cell receptor beta chains originate from one sample sequenced in a study of OX40 agonist ivuxolimab in advanced cancers. Some clones are missing from TCRdb's copy, which holds only in-frame ones; the method was immunoSEQ multiplex PCR. The profile shows tens of thousands of clones, over 75% of them singletons. This specimen was CD4+ or CD8+ T cells sorted from blood, taken in a trial of the OX40 agonist ivuxolimab. The receptors shown here come from an adult with an advanced solid tumor such as melanoma, head and neck, liver or kidney cancer.

The genes are TRBV19 and TRBJ2-1, with 10 bases lining up with TRBD2. Germline values: CDR1 LNHDA, CDR2 SQIVND (reference sequence). Trimming took 2 bases from V and 3 from J; bases not matched to a gene: 7. The CDR3 contains 17 residues. The CDR3 here is CASSILTSGALYNEQFF. The CDR3 DNA follows: TGTGCCAGTAGTATACTTACTAGCGGGGCTCTCTACAATGAGCAGTTCTTC. Full variable domain (rest looked up from reference TRBV19 and TRBJ2-1): DGGITQSPKYLFRKEGQNVTLSCEQNLNHDAMYWYRQDPGQGLRLIYYSQIVNDFQKGDIAEGYSVSREKKESFPLTVTSAQKNPTAFYLCASSILTSGALYNEQFFGPGTRLTVL.

The chain uses TRBV5-1 and TRBJ2-1; 9 bases align to TRBD1. The CDR3 is made up of 15 amino acids. CDR1 and CDR2 (germline): SGHRS, YFSETQ. Trimming cost V 4 bases and J 7 bases; bases outside gene matches: 9. This CDR3 is CASSATQGADNEQFF. The CDR3 DNA reads as TGCGCCAGCAGCGCTACACAGGGGGCAGATAATGAGCAGTTCTTC.

The chain links TRBV6-5 to TRBJ2-5; the D gene is possibly TRBD2 (5 bases). The end of the DNA fits TRBJ2-7 better, so the J call may be wrong. CDR1 is MNHEY, CDR2 SVGAGI, per germline. This CDR3 comprises 12 residues. CDR3 residues: CASRDSPYEQYF. The DNA for the CDR3 is TGTGCCAGCAGGGACTCACCGTACGAGCAGTACTTC.

The V call is TRBV7-9, the J call TRBJ2-1, with 9 nucleotides matching TRBD2. CDR3 size: 14 residues. Germline V gene sequence: CDR1 SEHNR, CDR2 FQNEAQ (reference sequence). With V trimmed by 3 bases and J by 13 bases, 10 bases remained unmatched. CDR3 sequence (DNA): TGTGCCAGCAGCTTTGGCGGGGGGGCCGTCGGACAGTTCTTC. Amino acid sequence: CASSFGGGAVGQFF.

The chain uses TRBV12-5 and TRBJ2-7; TRBD1 might be the D (5 bases). V was pared by 5 bases and J by 1 base, with 12 bases between. Germline assignment: CDR1 LGHNT and CDR2 FRNRAP. The length of the CDR3 is 14 residues. The chain's CDR3 is CASGPWGSSYEQYF. The DNA for the CDR3 is TGTGCTAGTGGTCCCTGGGGCAGTTCCTACGAGCAGTACTTC.

V usage is TRBV6-1 and J usage is TRBJ1-5; D remains unclear. V was pared by 6 bases and J by 0 bases, with 9 bases between. The CDR3 extends over 14 amino acids. CDR1 is MNHNS, CDR2 SASEGT, per germline. CDR3 sequence reads: CASRDYYSNQPQHF. CDR3 in DNA: TGTGCCAGCAGGGATTACTATAGCAATCAGCCCCAGCATTTT.

The chain employs TRBV9 and TRBJ1-5; no clear D. The CDR3 has 14 residues. The germline gives CDR1 SGDLS, CDR2 YYNGEE. V was clipped by 1 base and J by 5 bases, with 10 bases between them. The CDR3 sequence: CASSVLPYDQPQHF. The CDR3 region has the DNA TGTGCCAGCAGCGTACTTCCGTACGATCAGCCCCAGCATTTT. The full variable domain, in which reference TRBV9 and TRBJ1-5 provide the parts outside the CDR3, is DSGVTQTPKHLITATGQRVTLRCSPRSGDLSVYWYQQSLDQGLQFLIQYYNGEERAKGNILERFSAQQFPDLHSELNLSSLELGDSALYFCASSVLPYDQPQHFGDGTRLSIL.

This clone was recorded a few times. The V call is TRBV29-1, the J call TRBJ2-5, with a tentative D call TRBD2 (6 bases). Trimming cost V 3 bases and J 1 base, with 9 bases left between them. Germline V gene data show CDR1 as SQVTM and CDR2 as ANQGSEA. The CDR3 consists of 13 residues. For the CDR3, the DNA is TGCAGCGTTGAGGAGGAGGGCCAAGAGACCCAGTACTTC. Amino acids: CSVEEEGQETQYF.

This CDR3 is CASSVGGTGGNSPLHF. The CDR3 region has the DNA TGTGCCAGCAGCGTAGGGGGAACAGGGGGTAATTCACCCCTCCACTTT. The chain has TRBV5-5 and TRBJ1-6, with TRBD1 matching 8 bases. The CDR3 runs to 16 residues. The J segment lost 6 bases and the V segment lost 4 bases, leaving 9 bases of the junction unmatched. Germline V gives CDR1 SGHKS, CDR2 YYEKEE (reference sequence).

CDR3 sequence: CARSPGQGEQYV. CDR3 sequence (DNA): TGTGCCAGAAGCCCCGGACAGGGCGAGCAGTACGTC. This chain uses TRBV5-3 with TRBJ2-7; TRBD1 aligns across 8 bases. TRBV5-3 is assigned to the ORF class and has an uncertain function. Trimming at V came to 4 bases and at J to 6 bases, leaving 3 bases not matched to a gene. The CDR3 sequence is 12 residues long.

The rearrangement links TRBV6-5 to TRBJ2-7; D remains unclear. The germline V and J ends were trimmed by 8 bases and 3 bases, with 14 bases remaining between them. Looked up from germline, CDR1 is MNHEY and CDR2 is SVGAGI. The CDR3 spans 13 residues. CDR3 sequence (DNA): TGTGCCAGCTTACTTCGGGTTTTCTACGAGCAGTACGTC. It is translated as CASLLRVFYEQYV.

The sample holds a few counts of this clone. CDR3 in amino acids: CASSVVEGGLNEQFF. CDR3 in DNA: TGTGCCAGCAGCGTAGTCGAAGGGGGTCTCAATGAGCAGTTCTTC. The chain couples TRBV9 to TRBJ2-1; possibly TRBD1 for D (6 bases). V lost 0 bases and J lost 6, with 13 bases in between. Germline CDR1 and CDR2: SGDLS and YYNGEE. This CDR3 is 15 amino acids long. The variable domain in full, with the rest retrieved from reference TRBV9 and TRBJ2-1, is DSGVTQTPKHLITATGQRVTLRCSPRSGDLSVYWYQQSLDQGLQFLIQYYNGEERAKGNILERFSAQQFPDLHSELNLSSLELGDSALYFCASSVVEGGLNEQFFGPGTRLTVL.

This clone was seen a single time. This rearrangement joins TRBV5-1 to TRBJ1-5; D might be TRBD1 (5 bases). Germline CDR1 is SGHRS and CDR2 is YFSETQ. The CDR3 spans 14 residues. V lost 2 bases, J lost 2 bases, and 8 bases lay in between. In DNA form, the CDR3 reads TGCGCCAGCAGCTTAGGGGAGGGCAATCAGCCCCAGCATTTT. Encoded protein: CASSLGEGNQPQHF.

This chain links TRBV4-1 with TRBJ1-4; 8 nucleotides align to TRBD1. The CDR3 is made up of 15 amino acids. Germline values: CDR1 MGHRA, CDR2 YSYEKL. V shed 4 bases, J shed 7 bases, and the junction held 8 bases outside the gene matches. In nucleotides, the CDR3 is TGCGCCAGCAGCCTACGAACAGGGGGTGTTGAAAAACTGTTTTTT. Amino acids: CASSLRTGGVEKLFF.

The table lists this clone with a count of one. The rearrangement joins TRBV5-6 to TRBJ2-6; 8 nucleotides line up with TRBD1. The CDR3 consists of 17 residues. Germline lookup yields CDR1 SGHDT and CDR2 YYEEEE. V gave up 4 bases and J gave up 0 bases; unmatched junction bases: 6. The CDR3: CASSADRVTSGANVLTF. For the CDR3, the DNA is TGTGCCAGCAGCGCGGACAGGGTGACCTCTGGGGCCAACGTCCTGACTTTC.

This clone showed up just once. The chain uses TRBV5-1 and TRBJ2-7; D may match TRBD1 or TRBD2 (5 bases each). CDR1 and CDR2 (germline): SGHRS, YFSETQ. Trimming stripped 0 bases from V and 5 bases from J, with 18 bases between. The CDR3 covers 16 residues. Here the CDR3 DNA reads TGCGCCAGCAGCTTGGCCGGGACGACCATCGGGAACGAGCAGTACTTC. Its protein is CASSLAGTTIGNEQYF.

The V and J genes are TRBV30 and TRBJ1-5; D might be TRBD1 (6 bases). Trimming shortened V by 2 bases and J by 2 bases, and 16 bases separated the two germline ends. Germline V gene sequence: CDR1 GTSNPN, CDR2 SVGIG (reference sequence). This CDR3 has 16 residues. The DNA for the CDR3 is TGTGCCTGGAGTCCTAACTACGCAGGGGGCAATCAGCCCCAGCATTTT. Its translation: CAWSPNYAGGNQPQHF. The full variable domain, in which reference TRBV30 and TRBJ1-5 provide the parts outside the CDR3, is SQTIHQWPATLVQPVGSPLSLECTVEGTSNPNLYWYRQAAGRGLQLLFYSVGIGQISSEVPQNLSASRPQDRQFILSSKKLLLSDSGFYLCAWSPNYAGGNQPQHFGDGTRLSIL.

This clone was found once. The chain is built from TRBV6-1 and TRBJ1-2, with no clear D. V dropped 3 bases and J dropped 10 bases, with 12 bases sitting between them. The CDR3 spans 12 residues. Looked up from germline, CDR1 is MNHNS and CDR2 is SASEGT. As DNA, the CDR3 is TGTGCCAGCAGTGAGAAGGCCGGGGACTACACCTTC. This sequence encodes CASSEKAGDYTF.

The count of this clone is one. The rearrangement links TRBV5-5 to TRBJ2-7; D is tentatively TRBD1 or TRBD2 (7 bases each). V was shortened by 0 bases and J by 4 bases, with 14 bases between the two germline ends. The CDR3 contains 15 residues. Germline assignment: CDR1 SGHKS and CDR2 YYEKEE (reference sequence). The CDR3 nucleotides read TGTGCCAGCAGCTTGGCCGGGGGGACAGTTTACGAGCAGTACGTC. This codes for CASSLAGGTVYEQYV.

The V call is TRBV10-2, the J call TRBJ1-1; D call uncertain. This CDR3 region has 14 residues. The germline V gene has CDR1 WSHSY and CDR2 SAAADI. Trimming left V 6 bases short and J 5 bases short, with 16 bases between. As DNA, the CDR3 is TGCGCCAGCAGAGGGTTGGGGTTAGGGACTGAAGCTTTCTTT. This codes for CASRGLGLGTEAFF.

The chain carries TRBV18 and TRBJ2-1, with 7 bases matching TRBD1. The germline V gene encodes CDR1 KGHSH and CDR2 LQKENI. V was clipped by 2 bases and J by 5 bases; unmatched bases: 12. This CDR3 comprises 17 residues. The CDR3 coding sequence is TGTGCCAGCTCACCATCTGCAGGGGGATTTTCTAACAATGAGCAGTTCTTC. Its translation: CASSPSAGGFSNNEQFF.

The V call is TRBV6-5, the J call TRBJ1-3; 7 bases map to TRBD1. The CDR3 totals 14 residues. Germline V gives CDR1 MNHEY, CDR2 SVGAGI. V lost 6 bases and J lost 0; bases outside the gene matches: 2. The CDR3 sequence: CASRSGGSGNTIYF. In nucleotides, the CDR3 is TGTGCCAGCAGATCAGGGGGCTCTGGAAACACCATATATTTT.

In its sample, this clone was seen a few times. The rearrangement uses TRBV6-5 and TRBJ1-2; a weak D match, TRBD1 (6 bases). Trimming removed 6 bases at V and 3 bases at J, with 11 bases between. Per germline, CDR1 MNHEY and CDR2 SVGAGI. The CDR3 has 13 residues. The chain's CDR3 is CASSTGLDYGYTF. CDR3 bases: TGTGCCAGCAGCACAGGGTTGGACTATGGCTACACCTTC.

CDR3 loop: CASSQSVTGPDTQYF. For the CDR3, the DNA is TGCGCCAGCAGTCAATCGGTGACCGGCCCAGATACGCAGTATTTT. The chain uses TRBV23-1 and TRBJ2-3, with D unclear. TRBV23-1 is flagged as an ORF with uncertain function. The CDR3 contains 15 residues. V was cut by 0 bases and J by 4 bases, with 11 bases left in between.

This clone was detected ten times or more. Other DNA sequences in the same sample also yield this CDR3. The J gene is TRBJ1-1, the V gene TRBV11-3; D unresolved. Trimming took 3 bases from V and 2 from J, leaving 7 bases between them. Germline V gives CDR1 SGHNT, CDR2 YENEEA. This CDR3 has 13 residues. Here the CDR3 DNA reads TGTGCCAGCAGCTTGGGCAGCAACACTGAAGCTTTCTTT. Residues: CASSLGSNTEAFF.

The gene calls are TRBV2 and TRBJ2-1; D remains unclear. CDR1 and CDR2 (germline): SNHLY, FYNNEI. This CDR3 has 11 residues. The germline V and J ends were trimmed by 10 bases and 5 bases, with 9 bases remaining between them. CDR3 sequence reads: CATRLNNEQFF. In nucleotides, the CDR3 is TGTGCCACGCGCTTGAACAATGAGCAGTTCTTC.